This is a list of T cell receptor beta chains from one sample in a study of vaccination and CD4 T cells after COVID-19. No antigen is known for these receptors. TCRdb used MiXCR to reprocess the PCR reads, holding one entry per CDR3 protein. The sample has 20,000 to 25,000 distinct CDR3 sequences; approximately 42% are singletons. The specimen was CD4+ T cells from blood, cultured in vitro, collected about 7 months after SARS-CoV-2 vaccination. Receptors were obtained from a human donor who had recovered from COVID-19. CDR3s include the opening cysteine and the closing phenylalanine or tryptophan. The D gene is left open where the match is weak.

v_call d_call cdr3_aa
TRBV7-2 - CASSTHKGSDEQFF
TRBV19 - CASSIVQGMLSNQPQHF
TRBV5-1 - CASSPSGIIEETQYF
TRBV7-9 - CASSFTATEQYF
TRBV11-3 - CASSLDPGDEQFF
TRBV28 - CASRPSILSSYNEQFF
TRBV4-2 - CAIGDPGRGQTGELFF
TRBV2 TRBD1 CASSEAAAGGRTEAFF
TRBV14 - CASSQDLWGPTRVTEAFF
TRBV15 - CATQSGAPVHEQYF
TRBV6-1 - CASSSLGRGDEQYF
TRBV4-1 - CASSQVPQETQYF
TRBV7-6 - CASSLAGRGVGSSYEQYF
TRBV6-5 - CASSYSNRWGSFYQETQYF
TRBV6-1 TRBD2 CASSEGERWASGTNEQFF
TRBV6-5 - CASSYSGANYGYTF
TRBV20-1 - CSARVAGFNTEAFF
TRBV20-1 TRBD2 CSARDSVGGTKNIQYF